Following are 18 T cell receptor beta chains from one sample sequenced in a study of cytomegalovirus exposure and HLA in healthy donors. With 60 Vbeta and 13 Jbeta primers, the PCR was carried out. The protocol was immunoSEQ multiplex PCR, while the TCRdb copy is restricted to in-frame clones and leaves out a portion. The sample shows roughly 150,000 clones, over 65% of them seen only once. The sample was PBMCs. These receptors were taken from a man aged 40-49 years in good health and CMV-seropositive.

The J gene is TRBJ1-2, the V gene TRBV19; tentatively, D is TRBD1 (5 bases). CDR1 and CDR2 (germline): LNHDA, SQIVND (reference sequence). V lost 4 bases, J lost 8 bases, and 17 bases lay in between. The length of the CDR3 is 14 residues. The CDR3 region has the DNA TGTGCCAGTAGTAATGGGTTTAGGGGTCCGGGCTACACCTTC. Amino acids: CASSNGFRGPGYTF. Full variable domain (outside the CDR3, taken from reference TRBV19 and TRBJ1-2): DGGITQSPKYLFRKEGQNVTLSCEQNLNHDAMYWYRQDPGQGLRLIYYSQIVNDFQKGDIAEGYSVSREKKESFPLTVTSAQKNPTAFYLCASSNGFRGPGYTFGSGTRLTVV.

The V and J genes are TRBV29-1 and TRBJ2-5, with 10 bases matching TRBD1. Germline lookup yields CDR1 SQVTM and CDR2 ANQGSEA. Trimming cost V 7 bases and J 5 bases; bases outside gene matches: 7. CDR3 size: 13 residues. The CDR3 bases are TGCAGCGACCGACAGGGGGCTCGGGAGACCCAGTACTTC. As protein: CSDRQGARETQYF.

The chain couples TRBV14 to TRBJ1-2; no firm D call. The CDR3 covers 13 residues. Per germline, CDR1 SGHDN and CDR2 FVKESK. Trimming removed 1 base at V and 7 bases at J, with 10 bases between. CDR3 protein: CASSQARTSGYTF. In DNA form, the CDR3 reads TGTGCCAGCAGCCAAGCCCGAACTTCTGGCTACACCTTC. Looking up the rest from reference TRBV14 and TRBJ1-2 gives the full variable domain: EAGVTQFPSHSVIEKGQTVTLRCDPISGHDNLYWYRRVMGKEIKFLLHFVKESKQDESGMPNNRFLAERTGGTYSTLKVQPAELEDSGVYFCASSQARTSGYTFGSGTRLTVV.

The V and J genes are TRBV18 and TRBJ1-1, with a possible D match to TRBD1 (6 bases). The germline V and J ends were trimmed by 4 bases and 0 bases, with 15 bases remaining between them. Germline V gene lookup returns CDR1 KGHSH and CDR2 LQKENI. The CDR3 is 16 amino acids. CDR3 in DNA: TGTGCCAGCTCACGCGGCGGGGGCGGTGTGAACACTGAAGCTTTCTTT. This codes for CASSRGGGGVNTEAFF. The full variable domain, with the rest looked up from reference TRBV18 and TRBJ1-1, is NAGVMQNPRHLVRRRGQEARLRCSPMKGHSHVYWYRQLPEEGLKFMVYLQKENIIDESGMPKERFSAEFPKEGPSILRIQQVVRGDSAAYFCASSRGGGGVNTEAFFGQGTRLTVV.

The chain has TRBV5-3 and TRBJ2-7; TRBD2 is a possible D gene (6 bases). TRBV5-3 is noted as an ORF with a role that remains uncertain. Trimming stripped 0 bases from V and 1 base from J, with 17 bases between. The CDR3 runs to 17 residues. DNA for the CDR3: TGTGCCAGAAGCTTGGTTAGTATAGGGGACTGGTCCTACGAGCAGTACTTC. It encodes CARSLVSIGDWSYEQYF.

The V and J genes are TRBV6-1 and TRBJ2-7; the match to TRBD1 covers 7 bases. The CDR3 loop spans 15 amino acids. With 3 bases clipped from V and 2 bases from J, the junction kept 7 bases outside the gene matches. Germline values: CDR1 MNHNS, CDR2 SASEGT. The DNA of the CDR3 is TGTGCCAGCAGTGAGTGGGACAGACTAACCTACGAGCAGTACTTC. This sequence encodes CASSEWDRLTYEQYF.

The V gene is TRBV7-6, the J gene TRBJ2-1; 9 bases agree with TRBD2. CDR1 SGHVS and CDR2 FNYEAQ come from the germline V gene. V lost 1 base and J lost 8; bases outside the gene matches: 9. This CDR3 comprises 16 residues. This CDR3 reads CASSLGELASGDEQFF. CDR3 coding DNA: TGTGCCAGCAGCTTAGGTGAACTAGCTAGCGGGGATGAGCAGTTCTTC.

This clone was detected only a few times. The chain has TRBV6-1 and TRBJ2-7; 12 nucleotides align to TRBD2. Germline CDR1 MNHNS, CDR2 SASEGT. The CDR3 length is 15 residues. Trimming removed 6 bases from V and 0 bases from J; junction bases left unmatched: 3. DNA of the CDR3: TGTGCCAGCAGCGTGGGACTAGCGGGCTCCTACGAGCAGTACTTC. Amino acids: CASSVGLAGSYEQYF.

The V gene is TRBV6-5, the J gene TRBJ1-2; weak D call: TRBD1 (6 bases). The CDR3 has 13 amino acids. Per germline, CDR1 MNHEY and CDR2 SVGAGI. Trimming removed 0 bases from V and 8 bases from J, with 10 bases in between. The CDR3 spells CASSYSWGLGYTF. The DNA of the CDR3 is TGTGCCAGCAGTTACTCTTGGGGGCTAGGCTACACCTTC.

The chain is built from TRBV11-2 and TRBJ2-1, with D maybe TRBD2 (6 bases). V shed 7 bases and J shed 7 bases, with 17 bases lying between them. Germline V gives CDR1 SGHAT, CDR2 FQNNGV. The CDR3 length is 14 residues. DNA for the CDR3: TGTGCCAGCACCCTTTGGAGGGCCAGGAATGAGCAGTTCTTC. This encodes CASTLWRARNEQFF.

This clone turned up a few times. The chain recombines TRBV5-4 with TRBJ1-5, with 7 bases that match TRBD1. CDR3 size: 15 residues. Germline trimming cut 4 bases from V and 3 bases from J; bases unmatched to any gene: 7. Germline V gives CDR1 SGHNT, CDR2 YYREEE (reference sequence). CDR3 sequence: CASSNQGGPNQPQHF. CDR3 coding DNA: TGTGCCAGCAGCAACCAGGGGGGCCCCAATCAGCCCCAGCATTTT.

This chain connects TRBV5-1 to TRBJ2-1, with 8 bases lining up with TRBD2. From germline, CDR1 is SGHRS and CDR2 YFSETQ. The CDR3 contains 15 residues. Unmatched junction bases numbered 6, after V lost 1 base and J lost 6 bases. Here the CDR3 reads CASSLWGAGVNEQFF. CDR3 DNA sequence: TGCGCCAGCAGCTTGTGGGGAGCGGGAGTCAATGAGCAGTTCTTC.

In DNA form, the CDR3 reads TGTGCCAGCAGTCCGTTGACAGGGCACACTGAAGCTTTCTTT. This sequence encodes CASSPLTGHTEAFF. V and J are TRBV28 and TRBJ1-1; 7 positions agree with TRBD1. This CDR3 contains 14 residues. V gave up 5 bases and J gave up 3 bases; unmatched junction bases: 6. Germline-derived CDR1 and CDR2 are MDHEN and SYDVKM.

This clone was detected only once. This chain links TRBV19 with TRBJ2-4; 9 nucleotides line up with TRBD2. This CDR3 spans 18 amino acids. From germline, CDR1 is LNHDA and CDR2 SQIVND (reference sequence). The trim removed 5 bases at V and 8 bases at J, leaving 19 bases unmatched. The CDR3 coding sequence is TGTGCCAGTAGTGACCGACTAGCGGACACATCTAAGGCGTACATTCAGTACTTC. Residues: CASSDRLADTSKAYIQYF.

In this sample, this clone turned up a few times. This chain joins TRBV28 and TRBJ2-7, with TRBD1 matching 7 bases. Trimming removed 5 bases from V and 4 bases from J; junction bases left unmatched: 11. Germline lookup yields CDR1 MDHEN and CDR2 SYDVKM. This CDR3 contains 15 residues. The CDR3 reads CASSPRQGGLYEQYF. The CDR3 bases are TGTGCCAGCAGTCCACGACAGGGTGGTTTGTACGAGCAGTACTTC.

The gene calls are TRBV18 and TRBJ2-7; D may be TRBD1 (5 bases). Deletions cut 3 bases from V and 4 bases from J, with 13 bases between. CDR3 size: 14 residues. CDR1 KGHSH and CDR2 LQKENI come from the germline V gene. CDR3 sequence reads: CASSPSGHQYEQYF. In nucleotides, the CDR3 is TGTGCCAGCTCACCGTCAGGACACCAATACGAGCAGTACTTC. The complete variable domain, with remaining parts taken from reference TRBV18 and TRBJ2-7, reads NAGVMQNPRHLVRRRGQEARLRCSPMKGHSHVYWYRQLPEEGLKFMVYLQKENIIDESGMPKERFSAEFPKEGPSILRIQQVVRGDSAAYFCASSPSGHQYEQYFGPGTRLTVT.

The chain joins TRBV7-8 to TRBJ2-5, with D possibly TRBD1 on 5 matching bases. The ends were cut back, 4 bases at V and 5 bases at J, with 26 bases in the middle. Germline assignment: CDR1 SGHVS and CDR2 FQNEAQ. This CDR3 has 18 amino acids. Here the CDR3 DNA reads TGTGCCAGCAGCTCCTACCGGATGGGGCCGCAAAGGATGGAGACCCAGTACTTC. This gives the protein CASSSYRMGPQRMETQYF. Together with reference TRBV7-8 and TRBJ2-5, the CDR3 gives the full variable domain: GAGVSQSPRYKVAKRGQDVALRCDPISGHVSLFWYQQALGQGPEFLTYFQNEAQLDKSGLPSDRFFAERPEGSVSTLKIQRTQQEDSAVYLCASSSYRMGPQRMETQYFGPGTRLLVL.

The gene calls are TRBV5-1 and TRBJ2-1; a weak D match, TRBD2 (5 bases). Germline loops: CDR1 SGHRS, CDR2 YFSETQ. CDR3 length: 16 amino acids. Trimming removed 0 bases at V and 3 bases at J, with 13 bases between. CDR3 region: CASSLEARAHYNEQFF. As DNA, the CDR3 is TGCGCCAGCAGCTTGGAGGCGAGGGCTCACTACAATGAGCAGTTCTTC. Combining the CDR3 with reference TRBV5-1 and TRBJ2-1 gives the whole variable domain KAGVTQTPRYLIKTRGQQVTLSCSPISGHRSVSWYQQTPGQGLQFLFEYFSETQRNKGNFPGRFSGRQFSNSRSEMNVSTLELGDSALYLCASSLEARAHYNEQFFGPGTRLTVL.